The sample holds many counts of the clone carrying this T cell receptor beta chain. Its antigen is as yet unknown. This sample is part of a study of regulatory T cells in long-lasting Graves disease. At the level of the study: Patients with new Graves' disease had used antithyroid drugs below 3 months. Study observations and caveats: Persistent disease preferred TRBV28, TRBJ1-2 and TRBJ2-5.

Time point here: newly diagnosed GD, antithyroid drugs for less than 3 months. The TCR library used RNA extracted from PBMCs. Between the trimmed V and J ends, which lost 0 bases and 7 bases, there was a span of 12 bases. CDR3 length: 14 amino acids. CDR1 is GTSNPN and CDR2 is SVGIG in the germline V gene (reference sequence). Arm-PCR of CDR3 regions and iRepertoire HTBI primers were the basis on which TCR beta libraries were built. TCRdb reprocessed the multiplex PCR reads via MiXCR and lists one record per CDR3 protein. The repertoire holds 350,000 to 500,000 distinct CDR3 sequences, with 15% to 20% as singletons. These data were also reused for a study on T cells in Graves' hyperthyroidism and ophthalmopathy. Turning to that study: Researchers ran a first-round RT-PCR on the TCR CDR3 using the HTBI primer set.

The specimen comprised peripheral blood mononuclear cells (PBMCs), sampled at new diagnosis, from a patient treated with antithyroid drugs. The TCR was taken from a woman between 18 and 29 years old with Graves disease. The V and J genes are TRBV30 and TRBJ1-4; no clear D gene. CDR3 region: CAWSVVGGREKLFF. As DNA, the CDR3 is TGTGCCTGGAGTGTCGTCGGTGGACGTGAAAAACTGTTTTTT.